This TCR beta chain is drawn from a study of blood T cell repertoires in COVID-19. Clones were read by immunoSEQ multiplex PCR, and TCRdb kept only the in-frame ones, dropping some. The sample lists approximately 190,000 clones; approximately 83% were seen once. This clone occurred a few times. This CDR3 spans 18 amino acids. Looked up from germline, CDR1 is LGHDT and CDR2 is YNNKEL (reference sequence). The V end was cut by 4 bases, the J end by 2 bases, with 21 bases between. The V and J genes are TRBV3-1 (or the pseudogene TRBV3-2) and TRBJ1-5; maybe TRBD1 (5 bases). Input material: PBMCs or T cells enriched from blood (not recorded which). This receptor was taken from a middle-aged man who had recovered from COVID-19. The CDR3 DNA reads TGTGCCAGCAGCCCACAGCTCGTGGGACTGGACGGCAATCAGCCCCAGCATTTT. Translation gives CASSPQLVGLDGNQPQHF.